The 18 T cell receptor beta chains given below trace back to one sample, sequenced in a study of ipilimumab plus nivolumab after autologous stem cell transplantation. Measured with immunoSEQ multiplex PCR; TCRdb has only the in-frame clones, and not every one. The sample lists 20,000 to 30,000 clones; roughly 86% were seen once. Sequences were derived from PBMCs, sampled in a trial of ipilimumab plus nivolumab as post-transplant consolidation. The source is a male donor with diffuse large B-cell lymphoma.

The genes are TRBV7-9 and TRBJ1-4; D remains ambiguous. The V end was cut by 6 bases, the J end by 8 bases, with 10 bases between. Germline V gene lookup returns CDR1 SEHNR and CDR2 FQNEAQ (reference sequence). The CDR3 runs to 12 residues. The CDR3 sequence is CASRSSEEKLFF. Here the CDR3 DNA reads TGTGCCAGCAGATCCAGCGAGGAAAAACTGTTTTTT.

The rearrangement joins TRBV10-3 to TRBJ1-2, with 7 nucleotides matching TRBD1. The CDR3 is 12 amino acids. V shed 6 bases and J 6 bases; nucleotides not matched to a gene: 4. In germline, CDR1 is ENHRY, CDR2 SYGVKD. In DNA, the CDR3 is TGTGCCATCAGCTCAGACAGGGATGGCTACACCTTC. It codes for CAISSDRDGYTF.

This chain links TRBV7-2 with TRBJ1-1; 8 nucleotides align to TRBD1. V lost 6 bases to trimming and J lost 8 bases; unmatched junction nucleotides: 8. CDR1 and CDR2 (germline): SGHTA, FQGNSA. The CDR3 runs to 13 residues. This CDR3 is CASSSRRDREAFF. CDR3 coding DNA: TGTGCCAGCAGTTCACGTAGGGACAGGGAAGCTTTCTTT.

The V call is TRBV10-2, the J call TRBJ2-7; D perhaps matches TRBD1 (7 bases). The CDR3 spans 15 residues. The germline CDR1 and CDR2 sequences are WSHSY and SAAADI. Trimming removed 2 bases from V and 0 bases from J, with 11 bases in between. The CDR3 DNA follows: TGCGCCAGCAGTGAGCAGGGGGGACTCTCCTACGAGCAGTACTTC. It is translated as CASSEQGGLSYEQYF.

For the CDR3, the DNA is TGTGCCAGCAGCTTGGGGGACAGGGGGCACACTGAAGCTTTCTTT. It specifies CASSLGDRGHTEAFF. The chain uses TRBV5-6 and TRBJ1-1, with 12 bases aligning to TRBD1. The ends lost 0 bases at V and 3 bases at J; junction bases unmatched: 0. Germline V gene sequence: CDR1 SGHDT, CDR2 YYEEEE. The CDR3 is 15 amino acids. Based on the CDR3 plus reference TRBV5-6 and TRBJ1-1, the full variable domain is DAGVTQSPTHLIKTRGQQVTLRCSPKSGHDTVSWYQQALGQGPQFIFQYYEEEERQRGNFPDRFSGHQFPNYSSELNVNALLLGDSALYLCASSLGDRGHTEAFFGQGTRLTVV.

V and J are TRBV6-5 and TRBJ1-2, with D perhaps matching TRBD1 (5 bases). Deletions cut 4 bases from V and 4 bases from J, with 19 bases between. This CDR3 spans 16 amino acids. CDR1 MNHEY and CDR2 SVGAGI come from the germline V gene. DNA of the CDR3: TGTGCCAGCAGTTTGGTATCCGGGATAGGGGTCTATGGCTACACCTTC. Amino acids: CASSLVSGIGVYGYTF.

The chain carries TRBV21-1 and TRBJ2-7. TRBV21-1 is a documented pseudogene. The CDR3 spans 12 residues. The CDR3 nucleotides are TGTGCCGGGGGGGGACAGTCCTACGAGCAGTACTTC. This gives the protein CAGGGQSYEQYF.

J is TRBJ2-5 and V is TRBV5-1; either TRBD1 or TRBD2 may fit D (5 bases each). CDR3 size: 15 residues. Trimming took off 0 bases at V and 2 bases at J, with 11 bases between the two ends. CDR1 is SGHRS and CDR2 is YFSETQ in the germline V gene. The CDR3, as DNA: TGCGCCAGCAGCTTGGCCGGGACCCCACAAGAGACCCAGTACTTC. It specifies CASSLAGTPQETQYF.

V is TRBV2 and J is TRBJ2-3, with no clear D. CDR3 length: 15 residues. V was cut by 3 bases and J by 1 base, with 11 bases left in between. The V gene's germline CDR1 is SNHLY and CDR2 FYNNEI. CDR3 protein: CASSDVQMGTDTQYF. CDR3 nucleotide sequence: TGTGCCAGCAGTGACGTCCAGATGGGCACAGATACGCAGTATTTT.

The rearrangement joins TRBV7-9 to TRBJ2-3, with a weak D call TRBD2 (5 bases). The V gene's germline CDR1 is SEHNR and CDR2 FQNEAQ (reference sequence). CDR3 length: 17 amino acids. V was cut by 3 bases and J by 2 bases, with 18 bases left in between. The CDR3: CASSFPNWTGYTDTQYF. CDR3 nucleotide sequence: TGTGCCAGCAGCTTCCCAAACTGGACTGGATACACAGATACGCAGTATTTT.

The gene calls are TRBV28 and TRBJ2-2; D might be TRBD2 (5 bases). Germline lookup yields CDR1 MDHEN and CDR2 SYDVKM. There are 15 residues in the CDR3. V was trimmed by 6 bases and J by 3 bases, leaving 14 bases between them. The CDR3 DNA sequence: TGTGCCAGCAGACCTACCAACGGGGACACCGGGGAGCTGTTTTTT. It codes for CASRPTNGDTGELFF.

The chain joins TRBV6-1 to TRBJ1-1; no firm D call. The CDR3 sequence is 14 residues long. Germline-derived CDR1 and CDR2 are MNHNS and SASEGT. With 1 base removed from V and 1 base from J, the gap between germline ends came to 7 bases. The CDR3 loop reads CASSEGWRNTEAFF. CDR3 bases: TGTGCCAGCAGTGAAGGATGGAGGAACACTGAAGCTTTCTTT.

V and J are TRBV7-2 and TRBJ1-2, with 7 nucleotides matching TRBD1. Per the germline V gene, CDR1 is SGHTA and CDR2 is FQGNSA. The length of the CDR3 is 16 residues. The ends lost 4 bases at V and 4 bases at J; junction bases unmatched: 12. For the CDR3, the DNA is TGTGCCAGCAGCTCTTACCGCGTGACAGGGACCTATGGCTACACCTTC. Protein product: CASSSYRVTGTYGYTF. The complete variable domain, with remaining parts taken from reference TRBV7-2 and TRBJ1-2, reads GAGVSQSPSNKVTEKGKDVELRCDPISGHTALYWYRQSLGQGLEFLIYFQGNSAPDKSGLPSDRFSAERTGGSVSTLTIQRTQQEDSAVYLCASSSYRVTGTYGYTFGSGTRLTVV.

V gene TRBV7-8 combines with J gene TRBJ1-1, with unresolved D. The CDR3 length is 14 residues. Between the trimmed V and J ends, which lost 2 bases and 3 bases, there was a span of 10 bases. The germline CDR1 and CDR2 sequences are SGHVS and FQNEAQ. The chain's CDR3 is CASSLSLVHTEAFF. CDR3 nucleotides: TGTGCCAGCAGCTTATCATTGGTGCACACTGAAGCTTTCTTT. The whole variable domain, remainder taken from reference TRBV7-8 and TRBJ1-1, is GAGVSQSPRYKVAKRGQDVALRCDPISGHVSLFWYQQALGQGPEFLTYFQNEAQLDKSGLPSDRFFAERPEGSVSTLKIQRTQQEDSAVYLCASSLSLVHTEAFFGQGTRLTVV.

By frequency in the sample, this clone is medium-sized. DNA for the CDR3: TGTGCCAGTAGTACAGGGCTCAGGGGCAATCAGCCCCAGCATTTT. This encodes CASSTGLRGNQPQHF. The chain combines TRBV19 with TRBJ1-5, with D tentatively TRBD1 (5 bases). V was pared by 4 bases and J by 2 bases, with 12 bases between. CDR1 and CDR2 from the germline V gene are LNHDA and SQIVND (reference sequence). The CDR3 sequence is 15 residues long.

This clone was detected only once. The V and J genes are TRBV6-1 and TRBJ2-3; maybe TRBD2 (5 bases). This CDR3 comprises 13 residues. V was cut by 6 bases and J by 1 base, with 8 bases left in between. The germline V gene encodes CDR1 MNHNS and CDR2 SASEGT. The DNA for the CDR3 is TGTGCCAGCAGGGACTTGGGCACAGATACGCAGTATTTT. This sequence encodes CASRDLGTDTQYF.

The chain has TRBV7-2 and TRBJ2-2; 10 bases are a match to TRBD2. CDR3 length: 17 amino acids. The V gene's germline CDR1 is SGHTA and CDR2 FQGNSA. The J segment lost 8 bases and the V segment lost 0 bases, leaving 9 bases of the junction unmatched. This CDR3 is CASSLAPKRGGRGELFF. The DNA of the CDR3 is TGTGCCAGCAGCTTAGCCCCCAAGCGGGGGGGTCGGGGGGAGCTGTTTTTT.

The genes are TRBV5-1 and TRBJ1-2; tentatively, D is TRBD1 (5 bases). The CDR3 extends over 14 amino acids. Trimming left V 1 base short and J 3 bases short, with 10 bases between. Germline V gene lookup returns CDR1 SGHRS and CDR2 YFSETQ. This CDR3 reads CASSLSQGDYGYTF. The DNA of the CDR3 is TGCGCCAGCAGCTTGTCGCAGGGAGACTATGGCTACACCTTC.